This T cell receptor beta chain was profiled in a study of blood T cell repertoires in COVID-19. Trimming removed 2 bases at V and 1 base at J, with 9 bases between. CDR1 and CDR2 from the germline V gene are MGHRA and YSYEKL. The CDR3 is 15 residues long. Original data processing: Amplification from reference gene primers served as the basis for estimated nucleated cell counts. The protocol was immunoSEQ multiplex PCR, while the TCRdb copy is restricted to in-frame clones and leaves out a portion. V, J and clone size derive from that table, while D and trimming were established from the DNA sequence. The sample consists of approximately 120,000 clones, approximately 84% of them appearing once.

The chain couples TRBV4-1 to TRBJ2-1, with D maybe TRBD2 (6 bases). The sequenced sample consisted of peripheral blood. The TCR sequence derives from a human donor in a cohort sampled during active COVID-19. The CDR3 protein is CASSQTGESYNEQFF. CDR3 sequence (DNA): TGCGCCAGCAGCCAAACGGGAGAGTCCTACAATGAGCAGTTCTTC.